This entry describes one TCR beta chain. This specimen comes from a study of T cell changes during pregnancy in multiple sclerosis. In germline, CDR1 is GTSNPN, CDR2 SVGIG (reference sequence). This CDR3 is 14 amino acids long. V shed 2 bases and J shed 3 bases, with 8 bases lying between them. The data were produced by immunoSEQ multiplex PCR, yet TCRdb's version contains in-frame clones alone and is incomplete. The data hold roughly 64,000 clones, with roughly 87% observed a single time. Sequenced material: peripheral blood, taken in the third trimester of pregnancy. The chain recombines TRBV30 with TRBJ2-6, with D tentatively TRBD1 (5 bases). The sequence was collected from a female donor in good health, enrolled as a control in a pregnancy study. CDR3 sequence reads: CAWSTRVGANVLTF. The CDR3 nucleotides are TGTGCCTGGAGTACCAGGGTTGGGGCCAACGTCCTGACTTTC.